The 20 T cell receptor beta chains reported below all come from one sample, sequenced in a study of cytomegalovirus exposure and HLA in healthy donors. 13 Jbeta primers and 60 Vbeta primers were used for the PCR. Profiled with immunoSEQ multiplex PCR; TCRdb holds only in-frame clones, not every one. In all, the sample yields about 38,000 clones. The specimen was PBMCs. These receptor sequences come from a man between 40 and 49 years old in good health and CMV-seropositive.

The chain carries TRBV7-2 and TRBJ2-1; D not resolved. The V end lost 3 bases, the J end lost 7 bases, and 10 bases lay between the germline ends. Germline V CDR1 and CDR2: SGHTA, FQGNSA. CDR3 size: 13 residues. CDR3 in amino acids: CASSFNPLNEQFF. CDR3 DNA sequence: TGTGCCAGCAGCTTCAACCCCCTAAATGAGCAGTTCTTC.

The chain recombines TRBV5-1 with TRBJ2-7; 8 nucleotides align to TRBD1. The CDR3 covers 12 residues. Germline CDR1 and CDR2: SGHRS and YFSETQ. J lost 3 bases, V lost 6 bases, and 2 bases had no gene match. CDR3 sequence (DNA): TGCGCCAGCACTGGACAGGGCTACGAGCAGTACTTC. It codes for CASTGQGYEQYF. The full variable domain, completed using reference TRBV5-1 and TRBJ2-7, is KAGVTQTPRYLIKTRGQQVTLSCSPISGHRSVSWYQQTPGQGLQFLFEYFSETQRNKGNFPGRFSGRQFSNSRSEMNVSTLELGDSALYLCASTGQGYEQYFGPGTRLTVT.

V gene TRBV6-5 combines with J gene TRBJ2-1, with 8 bases that match TRBD1. The CDR3 totals 13 residues. The germline V gene encodes CDR1 MNHEY and CDR2 SVGAGI. V was pared by 6 bases and J by 9 bases, with 7 bases of the junction left unmatched. CDR3 in amino acids: CASSQGALVEQFF. The CDR3 DNA follows: TGTGCCAGCAGCCAGGGGGCTCTGGTTGAGCAGTTCTTC.

The CDR3 DNA is TGTGCCAGCAGCTTAGTAATTGTCCTTAATGAGCAGTTCTTC. This encodes CASSLVIVLNEQFF. The genes are TRBV7-9 and TRBJ2-1; D remains ambiguous. Germline assignment: CDR1 SEHNR and CDR2 FQNEAQ (reference sequence). V lost 1 base and J 7 bases, leaving 11 bases between the germline ends. This CDR3 region has 14 residues.

On this clone itself: One end of the junction fails to match germline, which may point to a read error. The V gene is TRBV7-7, the J gene TRBJ2-2; 8 bases line up with TRBD1. The CDR3 length is 16 residues. Germline-derived CDR1 and CDR2 are SSHAT and FNYEAQ (reference sequence). CDR3 loop: CASSNGQGGSTGELFF. The CDR3 nucleotides are TGTGCTAGCAGCAACGGACAGGGTGGGAGCACCGGGGAGCTGTTTTTT.

V gene TRBV9 combines with J gene TRBJ2-7, with D perhaps matching TRBD2 (6 bases). V was trimmed by 0 bases and J by 8 bases, leaving 15 bases between them. Germline-derived CDR1 and CDR2 are SGDLS and YYNGEE. The CDR3 totals 14 residues. For the CDR3, the DNA is TGTGCCAGCAGCGTAGGGACTACAGTCGGGAAGCAGTACTTC. It codes for CASSVGTTVGKQYF.

This chain links TRBV13 with TRBJ2-5; 7 nucleotides align to TRBD1. V was pared by 5 bases and J by 4 bases, with 10 bases of the junction left unmatched. This CDR3 is 15 amino acids long. CDR1 and CDR2 from the germline V gene are PRHDT and FYEKMQ (reference sequence). The CDR3 DNA is TGTGCCAGCAGCCCTGAAGGGGGCCGGGGAGAGACCCAGTACTTC. Amino acid sequence: CASSPEGGRGETQYF.

V usage is TRBV7-3 and J usage is TRBJ1-3, with D unresolved. CDR3 length: 17 residues. Germline assignment: CDR1 SGHTA and CDR2 FQGTGA. Trimming took off 5 bases at V and 2 bases at J, with 19 bases between the two ends. The CDR3 region has the DNA TGTGCCAGCAGCCACCGTCGGGATCCGGTTACTGGAAACACCATATATTTT. Encoded protein: CASSHRRDPVTGNTIYF.

The chain joins TRBV9 to TRBJ2-7; TRBD1 aligns across 7 bases. Losses at the gene ends were 1 base for V and 4 bases for J; bases not matched to a gene: 5. The CDR3 spans 14 residues. In germline, CDR1 is SGDLS, CDR2 YYNGEE. CDR3 region: CASSVNRGPYEQYF. The CDR3 DNA follows: TGTGCCAGCAGCGTAAACAGGGGACCATACGAGCAGTACTTC. The full variable domain, in which reference TRBV9 and TRBJ2-7 provide the parts outside the CDR3, is DSGVTQTPKHLITATGQRVTLRCSPRSGDLSVYWYQQSLDQGLQFLIQYYNGEERAKGNILERFSAQQFPDLHSELNLSSLELGDSALYFCASSVNRGPYEQYFGPGTRLTVT.

The chain links TRBV7-2 to TRBJ1-1; TRBD1 agrees at 10 bases. The CDR3 covers 14 residues. V shed 5 bases, J shed 4 bases, and the junction held 4 bases outside the gene matches. CDR1 and CDR2 from the germline V gene are SGHTA and FQGNSA. The CDR3 nucleotides read TGTGCCAGCAGCCAAAGGACAGGGGGCACTGAAGCTTTCTTT. Its translation is CASSQRTGGTEAFF.

The chain uses TRBV10-3 and TRBJ2-7, with D hard to call. V was pared by 4 bases and J by 1 base, with 17 bases between. This CDR3 region has 16 residues. In germline, CDR1 is ENHRY, CDR2 SYGVKD. CDR3 sequence reads: CAISGGRVLFSYEQYF. The CDR3 nucleotides are TGTGCCATCAGTGGCGGTCGCGTACTCTTTTCCTACGAGCAGTACTTC.

This rearrangement joins TRBV5-5 to TRBJ1-5; D remains unclear. This CDR3 has 14 residues. The germline CDR1 and CDR2 sequences are SGHKS and YYEKEE (reference sequence). V lost 0 bases and J lost 10, with 14 bases in between. Here the CDR3 reads CASSLGVVQEPQHF. The DNA of the CDR3 is TGTGCCAGCAGCTTGGGGGTAGTGCAGGAACCCCAGCATTTT.

The chain joins TRBV29-1 to TRBJ2-7, with D perhaps TRBD1 (5 bases). CDR3 size: 13 residues. V was trimmed by 5 bases and J by 6 bases, leaving 17 bases between them. Germline V gene sequence: CDR1 SQVTM, CDR2 ANQGSEA. The CDR3 is CSVTPQARSEQYF. CDR3 DNA: TGCAGCGTTACTCCACAGGCTCGATCCGAGCAGTACTTC.

The chain recombines TRBV9 with TRBJ2-3, with 10 bases that match TRBD2. This CDR3 is 15 amino acids long. Germline loops: CDR1 SGDLS, CDR2 YYNGEE. V shed 3 bases, J shed 3 bases, and the junction held 4 bases outside the gene matches. The CDR3 bases are TGTGCCAGCAGCGCATCGGGACTAGCGACAGATACGCAGTATTTT. Translated, it gives CASSASGLATDTQYF.

V usage is TRBV7-2 and J usage is TRBJ2-7, with D hard to call. Germline V CDR1 and CDR2: SGHTA, FQGNSA. The CDR3 contains 13 residues. The germline V and J ends were trimmed by 1 base and 0 bases, with 4 bases remaining between them. The CDR3 sequence: CASSLGYSYEQYF. The CDR3 DNA reads TGTGCCAGCAGCTTAGGCTACTCCTACGAGCAGTACTTC. The variable domain in full, with the rest retrieved from reference TRBV7-2 and TRBJ2-7, is GAGVSQSPSNKVTEKGKDVELRCDPISGHTALYWYRQSLGQGLEFLIYFQGNSAPDKSGLPSDRFSAERTGGSVSTLTIQRTQQEDSAVYLCASSLGYSYEQYFGPGTRLTVT.

The chain has TRBV4-1 and TRBJ2-7, with 8 bases lining up with TRBD2. The CDR3 is made up of 15 amino acids. V lost 0 bases, J lost 4 bases, and 5 bases stayed unmatched. CDR1 and CDR2 (germline): MGHRA, YSYEKL. The CDR3 loop is CASSQDYAGGYEQYF. CDR3 bases: TGCGCCAGCAGCCAAGATTACGCGGGAGGATACGAGCAGTACTTC.

The chain employs TRBV18 and TRBJ1-1; 7 nucleotides line up with TRBD1. CDR1 and CDR2 from the germline V gene are KGHSH and LQKENI. The CDR3 is 16 residues long. Losses at the gene ends were 0 bases for V and 1 base for J; bases not matched to a gene: 5. CDR3 sequence: CASSPPGRTGNTEAFF. DNA for the CDR3: TGTGCCAGCTCACCACCCGGTCGGACAGGGAACACTGAAGCTTTCTTT.

V gene TRBV4-2 combines with J gene TRBJ1-6, with a weak D call TRBD1 (6 bases). Germline values: CDR1 LGHNA, CDR2 YNFKEQ. With 0 bases removed from V and 7 bases from J, the gap between germline ends came to 10 bases. The CDR3 is 15 amino acids. CDR3 DNA sequence: TGTGCCAGCAGCCAAGATCGCCAGGGGAATTCACCCCTCCACTTT. This encodes CASSQDRQGNSPLHF.

V usage is TRBV11-3 and J usage is TRBJ2-7; unclear D gene. V dropped 5 bases and J dropped 7 bases, with 18 bases sitting between them. Germline-derived CDR1 and CDR2 are SGHNT and YENEEA. CDR3 length equals 14 residues. In nucleotides, the CDR3 is TGTGCCAGCAGCCTTTTGGGTATCCTCGGGGAGCAGTACTTC. Translated: CASSLLGILGEQYF.

The chain couples TRBV5-6 to TRBJ1-5, with TRBD1 identical over 7 bases. This CDR3 spans 16 amino acids. CDR1 and CDR2 (germline): SGHDT, YYEEEE. The trim removed 2 bases at V and 5 bases at J, leaving 10 bases unmatched. The CDR3 is CASSFLAWQGDQPQHF. The CDR3 DNA reads as TGTGCCAGCAGCTTTTTGGCTTGGCAGGGGGATCAGCCCCAGCATTTT.